This passage covers 15 T cell receptor beta chains from one sample sequenced in a study of human T cells and chemical hapten exposure. Each CDR3 protein is one row after TCRdb ran MiXCR on the RACE reads. The sample includes more than 150,000 distinct CDR3 sequences, 24% of them seen just once. Indicated time point: patch test 3, about 24 weeks after DPC sensitization. The treatment was: therapeutic diphenylcyclopropenone sensitization with weekly scalp DPC. The sample here was whole blood, taken in connection with sensitization to the hapten diphenylcyclopropenone (DPC). The source of these receptors is a middle-aged woman with alopecia areata. Some clones in this sample may be carry-over from other donors' samples.

The chain uses TRBV6-2 or TRBV6-3 and TRBJ2-7; D gene ambiguous. The CDR3 consists of 12 residues. The germline gives CDR1 MNHEY, CDR2 SVGEGT. The ends were cut back, 6 bases at V and 0 bases at J, with 6 bases in the middle. The DNA for the CDR3 is TGTGCCAGCAGAACGAGCTCCTACGAGCAGTACTTC. Translated, it gives CASRTSSYEQYF.

This clonotype has more than one count but fewer than ten. CDR3 sequence: CATSSRLPGQGRIGELFF. CDR3 in DNA: TGTGCCACCAGCTCCCGTCTTCCGGGACAGGGCCGTATCGGGGAGCTGTTTTTT. The chain uses TRBV15 and TRBJ2-2; 9 bases fit TRBD1. V trimming: 5 bases; J trimming: 7 bases; junction bases outside the gene matches: 17. Germline CDR1 LNHNV, CDR2 YYDKDF (reference sequence). The CDR3 runs to 18 residues.

This clonotype was seen repeatedly, ten times or more. J is TRBJ2-7 and V is TRBV7-2; 10 positions agree with TRBD2. After removal of 4 bases from V and 3 bases from J, the junction contained 21 bases not matched to a gene. The CDR3 is made up of 20 amino acids. Per germline, CDR1 SGHTA and CDR2 FQGNSA. CDR3 sequence (DNA): TGTGCCAGCAGCTCACTCCAACTAGCGGGAATCGGAATTGCTGGCTACGAGCAGTACTTC. Translation gives CASSSLQLAGIGIAGYEQYF.

This clonotype was recorded at least ten times. V and J are TRBV4-3 and TRBJ2-1; 12 nucleotides match TRBD2. This CDR3 is 19 amino acids long. Germline V CDR1 and CDR2: LGHNA, YSLEER. The J segment lost 4 bases and the V segment lost 4 bases, leaving 14 bases of the junction unmatched. The CDR3 sequence is CASSPRTSGTGGRYNEQFF. The CDR3 DNA sequence: TGCGCCAGCAGCCCTCGGACTAGCGGGACGGGGGGGAGGTACAATGAGCAGTTCTTC.

The rearrangement joins TRBV30 to TRBJ1-1; TRBD1 might be the D (5 bases). CDR1 and CDR2 (germline): GTSNPN, SVGIG (reference sequence). The CDR3 runs 13 residues. Trimming took 3 bases from V and 2 from J, leaving 10 bases between them. CDR3 sequence: CAWRDNYNTEAFF. The CDR3 DNA reads as TGTGCCTGGAGGGACAACTACAACACTGAAGCTTTCTTT.

This clonotype was seen repeatedly, ten times or more. The CDR3 loop is CASSQDRAGGYEQYF. For the CDR3, the DNA is TGCGCCAGCAGCCAAGATCGAGCGGGGGGCTACGAGCAGTACTTC. The V and J genes are TRBV4-3 and TRBJ2-7; TRBD2 matches 9 bases. J was trimmed by 3 bases and V by 0 bases; bases with no gene match: 3. The CDR3 sequence is 15 residues long. Germline CDR1 reads LGHNA; CDR2 reads YSLEER.

The chain links TRBV28 to TRBJ2-7; D remains ambiguous. CDR3 size: 15 residues. From germline, CDR1 is MDHEN and CDR2 SYDVKM. Trimming pared 6 bases from V and 5 bases from J, leaving 20 bases between. The CDR3 coding sequence is TGTGCCAGCAGCCGCCCCCGGCAGAGTCGGCACGAGCAGTACTTC. Translation gives CASSRPRQSRHEQYF.

This chain links TRBV11-1 with TRBJ2-2, with D perhaps matching TRBD1 (5 bases). The CDR3 is 13 amino acids. CDR1 SGHAT and CDR2 FQDESV come from the germline V gene (reference sequence). Deletions cut 5 bases from V and 6 bases from J, with 10 bases between. CDR3 region: CASSRTFPGELFF. The CDR3 DNA follows: TGTGCCAGCAGCCGGACATTCCCCGGGGAGCTGTTTTTT.

This clonotype was detected only a few times. This chain joins TRBV5-7 and TRBJ1-2; D uncertain. TRBV5-7 is known as an ORF, though its function is uncertain. The CDR3 is made up of 14 amino acids. V was clipped by 1 base and J by 0 bases, with 7 bases between them. The CDR3 loop reads CASSLIAANYGYTF. CDR3 nucleotides: TGTGCCAGCAGCTTGATCGCGGCTAACTATGGCTACACCTTC.

The V and J genes are TRBV12-3 or TRBV12-4 and TRBJ1-5; 10 bases are a match to TRBD1. The CDR3 sequence is 16 residues long. V lost 4 bases, J lost 4 bases, and 7 bases stayed unmatched. The CDR3 DNA sequence: TGTGCCAGCAGTTCACCGGGACAGGGGCCAAATCAGCCCCAGCATTTT. Translation gives CASSSPGQGPNQPQHF.

J is TRBJ2-1 and V is TRBV29-1, with D possibly TRBD2 on 5 matching bases. Between the trimmed V and J ends, which lost 8 bases and 3 bases, there was a span of 20 bases. CDR1 is SQVTM and CDR2 is ANQGSEA in the germline V gene. The CDR3 consists of 15 residues. The CDR3 nucleotides are TGCAGCATCCCGGGTCGGGAAAGGAGCTACAATGAGCAGTTCTTC. It yields the protein CSIPGRERSYNEQFF.

In its sample, this clonotype was seen a few times. The chain carries TRBV28 and TRBJ2-3, with D uncertain. Trimming removed 6 bases at V and 0 bases at J, with 7 bases between. Per the germline V gene, CDR1 is MDHEN and CDR2 is SYDVKM. The CDR3 has 13 amino acids. The CDR3 here is CASRGSSTDTQYF. Written as DNA, the CDR3 is TGTGCCAGCAGGGGTTCAAGCACAGATACGCAGTATTTT.

This clonotype was counted only a few times. This chain links TRBV19 with TRBJ2-4; no clear D. Per the germline V gene, CDR1 is LNHDA and CDR2 is SQIVND (reference sequence). V was shortened by 5 bases and J by 1 base, with 18 bases between the two germline ends. There are 17 residues in the CDR3. CDR3 in amino acids: CASSRTGTLYAKNIQYF. CDR3 bases: TGTGCCAGTAGTCGGACCGGCACTCTCTATGCCAAAAACATTCAGTACTTC.

The rearrangement uses TRBV19 and TRBJ1-4; D unclear. The CDR3 covers 13 residues. The germline V gene encodes CDR1 LNHDA and CDR2 SQIVND (reference sequence). V was cut by 3 bases and J by 8 bases, with 10 bases left in between. The CDR3 DNA is TGTGCCAGTAGTATGGGGATTGGGGAAAAACTGTTTTTT. Its translation is CASSMGIGEKLFF. Full variable domain (rest looked up from reference TRBV19 and TRBJ1-4): DGGITQSPKYLFRKEGQNVTLSCEQNLNHDAMYWYRQDPGQGLRLIYYSQIVNDFQKGDIAEGYSVSREKKESFPLTVTSAQKNPTAFYLCASSMGIGEKLFFGSGTQLSVL.

This clonotype has just a few counts. The rearrangement uses TRBV27 and TRBJ1-6; possible D gene TRBD1, 5 bases. The CDR3 runs 16 residues. V was trimmed by 1 base and J by 1 base, leaving 8 bases between them. Per germline, CDR1 MNHEY and CDR2 SMNVEV (reference sequence). CDR3 loop: CASSLWGTSYNSPLHF. For the CDR3, the DNA is TGTGCCAGCAGTTTATGGGGGACGTCCTATAATTCACCCCTCCACTTT.